The text below deals with one T cell receptor (beta chain). V was cut by 5 bases and J by 0 bases, with 13 bases left in between. Germline V CDR1 and CDR2: SEHNR, FQNEAQ (reference sequence). The CDR3 runs 15 residues. The entry originates in a study of CD8 T cells in Susac syndrome. RNA amounts of roughly 0.45 to 1 ug underwent reverse transcription with random hexamers. TCRdb recomputed calls from the immunoSEQ multiplex PCR reads with MiXCR, one row per CDR3 protein. The sample contains some 450,000 distinct CDR3 sequences, approximately 89% of which appear only once. The chain recombines TRBV7-9 with TRBJ1-1; D is possibly TRBD1 (5 bases). The specimen was CD8+ T cells from PBMCs. The sequence was obtained from a human donor with multiple sclerosis. The CDR3 loop reads CASSPSQGLNTEAFF. CDR3 DNA: TGTGCCAGCAGCCCGTCGCAGGGCTTGAACACTGAAGCTTTCTTT.